These 25 T cell receptor beta chains originate from one sample sequenced in a study of T cell clonality in common variable immunodeficiency. Some clones are missing from TCRdb's copy, which holds only in-frame ones; the method was immunoSEQ multiplex PCR. The sample has 30,000 to 35,000 clones, none seen only once. The sample comprised peripheral blood mononuclear cells. These receptor sequences come from a person aged 18-70 years in good health.

This clone was seen many times. The CDR3 goes on 3 residues after the read ends, and that part is filled in from the germline J gene. The chain employs TRBV6-2 or TRBV6-3 and TRBJ2-6; maybe TRBD1 (6 bases). With 5 bases removed from V and 2 bases from J, the gap between germline ends came to 10 bases. Germline V gene data show CDR1 as MNHEY and CDR2 as SVGEGT. CDR3 size: 15 residues. The CDR3 loop is CASSRRTAGANVLTF. CDR3 DNA (partial): TGTGCCAGCAGTAGACGGACAGCTGGGGCCAACGTC.

This clone was recorded many times. The CDR3: CASSPGTGSPLHF. CDR3 bases read: TGTGCCAGCAGCCCGGGGACTGGGTCACCC. The chain uses TRBV7-9 and TRBJ1-6; tentative D call: TRBD1 (5 bases). With the read ending 3 residues before the CDR3 end, the germline J gene is used to fill in that end. CDR1 is SEHNR, CDR2 FQNEAQ, per germline (reference sequence). The CDR3 sequence is 13 residues long. The germline V and J ends were trimmed by 5 bases and 10 bases, with 12 bases remaining between them.

The table lists this clone with many counts. The CDR3 goes on 3 residues after the read ends, and that part is filled in from the germline J gene. The V call is TRBV29-1, the J call TRBJ1-1; D is unresolved. V lost 6 bases to trimming and J lost 3 bases, with 14 bases between them. This CDR3 region has 13 residues. The germline gives CDR1 SQVTM, CDR2 ANQGSEA. CDR3 region: CSVTTVRDTEAFF. The covered CDR3 bases are TGCAGCGTCACTACGGTGAGAGACACTGAA.

At least ten counts were recorded for this clone. The read stops 3 residues short of the end of the CDR3; the missing end is completed from the germline J gene. The rearrangement links TRBV18 to TRBJ1-5; 7 bases align to TRBD1. The CDR3 consists of 17 residues. Germline V lookup: CDR1 KGHSH, CDR2 LQKENI. The V segment lost 0 bases and the J segment 2 bases; nucleotides outside the gene matches: 7. The CDR3 DNA, read in part, is TGTGCCAGCTCACCACCTGAACAGGGGAAAGGCAATCAGCCC. Translated, it gives CASSPPEQGKGNQP. The full CDR3 protein reads CASSPPEQGKGNQPQHF.

In the case of this clone: With the read ending 3 residues before the CDR3 end, the germline J gene is used to fill in that end. The chain joins TRBV7-8 to TRBJ2-3; 9 bases are a match to TRBD1. CDR1 and CDR2 (germline): SGHVS, FQNEAQ. The CDR3 is 17 residues long. Partial CDR3 DNA: TGTGCCAGCAGCTTAGCGGCAAGGGACAGGGATTATCAGCCG. This codes for CASSLAARDRDYQP. The full CDR3 sequence reads CASSLAARDRDYQPQYF.

In this sample, this clone turned up many times. The read ends 3 residues early relative to the CDR3; the germline J gene fills the gap. V and J are TRBV19 and TRBJ2-5, with 9 bases matching TRBD2. The germline CDR1 and CDR2 sequences are LNHDA and SQIVND (reference sequence). The CDR3 totals 14 residues. V was pared by 6 bases and J by 5 bases, with 7 bases of the junction left unmatched. Here the CDR3 reads CASRAGGPRETQYF. The part of the CDR3 DNA that was read is TGTGCCAGTAGGGCGGGAGGGCCTAGGGAGACC.

This clone was recorded a few times. The CDR3 end falls 3 residues outside the read, so it is completed with the germline J gene. The rearrangement uses TRBV6-1 and TRBJ2-2; 9 bases agree with TRBD1. Germline CDR1 MNHNS, CDR2 SASEGT. The CDR3 length is 15 residues. Incomplete CDR3 DNA: TGTGCCAGCAGTGAAGAGGGACAGGGTTATGAAAAG. It yields the protein CASSEEGQGYEK. The CDR3 reads in full as CASSEEGQGYEKLFF.

This clone was counted a few times. Coverage ceases 3 residues before the CDR3 finishes, and the germline J gene fills in the end. The chain carries TRBV20-1 and TRBJ2-7, with TRBD2 matching over 13 bases. Germline lookup yields CDR1 DFQATT and CDR2 SNEGSKA (reference sequence). The CDR3 contains 15 residues. The junction had 6 bases not matched to a gene; V was cut back by 4 bases and J by 3 bases. CDR3 sequence: CSATGTSGAYYEQYF. CDR3 DNA, as far as it was read: TGCAGTGCTACCGGGACTAGCGGGGCATACTACGAG.

This clone was recorded many times. The DNA ends 3 residues before the CDR3 does, and the rest of the CDR3 is filled in from the germline J gene. The chain combines TRBV20-1 with TRBJ2-1, with 10 bases identical to TRBD2. Trimming cost V 4 bases and J 6 bases; bases outside gene matches: 9. This CDR3 comprises 15 residues. Germline V gene sequence: CDR1 DFQATT, CDR2 SNEGSKA (reference sequence). The CDR3 bases that were read are TGCAGTGCTATCGACCCTAGCGGGAGCTCCAATGAG. Translation gives CSAIDPSGSSNE. The whole CDR3 is CSAIDPSGSSNEQFF.

At least ten counts were recorded for this clone. The CDR3: CASSVTGGRVDTQYF. The CDR3 bases that were read are TGCGCCAGCAGTGTGACAGGGGGCCGCGTGGATACG. The chain combines TRBV10-1 with TRBJ2-3; the match to TRBD1 covers 10 bases. The read finishes 3 residues shy of the CDR3 end, and the germline J gene is used to complete it. V trimming: 4 bases; J trimming: 6 bases; junction bases outside the gene matches: 7. The CDR3 totals 15 residues. Germline CDR1 WNHNN, CDR2 SYGVQD (reference sequence).

This clone was seen ten or more times. The observed sequence ends 3 residues before the CDR3 terminus, with the missing tail filled in from the germline J gene. The chain combines TRBV4-2 with TRBJ1-6; 10 nucleotides match TRBD1. This CDR3 comprises 17 residues. The ends lost 0 bases at V and 7 bases at J; junction bases unmatched: 6. Germline values: CDR1 LGHNA, CDR2 YNFKEQ. CDR3 protein: CASSQEGTGDGNSPLHF. The CDR3 DNA, read in part, is TGTGCCAGCAGCCAAGAAGGGACAGGGGATGGAAATTCACCC.

As concerns this clone: The read ends 3 residues before the CDR3 terminus; that terminus is restored from the germline J gene. V gene TRBV30 combines with J gene TRBJ1-2; D might be TRBD1 (5 bases). The CDR3 has 12 residues. Germline CDR1 reads GTSNPN; CDR2 reads SVGIG (reference sequence). The covered CDR3 bases are TGTGCCTGGAGGAGACAGCTCTACGAC. Protein product: CAWRRQLYD. From start to end, the CDR3 is CAWRRQLYDYTF.

This clone has only a few counts. The CDR3 goes on 3 residues after the read ends, and that part is filled in from the germline J gene. This chain uses TRBV20-1 with TRBJ2-7, with TRBD2 identical over 9 bases. The CDR3 extends over 16 amino acids. The trim removed 2 bases at V and 5 bases at J, leaving 13 bases unmatched. Germline V lookup: CDR1 DFQATT, CDR2 SNEGSKA (reference sequence). CDR3 amino acids: CSARRLGRLAEHEQYF. The DNA read from the CDR3 is TGCAGTGCTAGAAGACTCGGGCGACTAGCGGAACACGAG.

Comments on this clone: The CDR3 goes on 3 residues after the read ends, and that part is filled in from the germline J gene. The genes are TRBV4-2 and TRBJ2-5, with 10 positions matching TRBD2. Germline CDR1 and CDR2: LGHNA and YNFKEQ. This CDR3 has 16 amino acids. V lost 0 bases to trimming and J lost 4 bases; unmatched junction nucleotides: 5. The sequenced CDR3 bases are TGTGCCAGCAGCCAAGAGAAACTAGCGGGATTAGAGACC. It specifies CASSQEKLAGLET. The CDR3 in full is CASSQEKLAGLETQYF.

This clone turned up a few times. The CDR3 is cut off 3 residues early in the read; its end comes from the germline J gene. The chain joins TRBV6-9 to TRBJ2-2, with 14 bases identical to TRBD2. Per the germline V gene, CDR1 is MNHGY and CDR2 is SVAAGI. The V gene end was trimmed by 7 bases and the J gene end by 7 bases; junction bases not matched to a gene: 11. This CDR3 comprises 17 residues. CDR3 DNA, as far as it was read: TGTGCCAGCACCCCGACTAGCGGGAGGGCCGAGGACGGGGAG. It encodes CASTPTSGRAEDGE. The complete CDR3 reads CASTPTSGRAEDGELFF.

This clone was picked up a small number of times. The read comes to an end 3 residues before the CDR3 does, leaving the germline J gene to fill in the end. The J gene is TRBJ1-1, the V gene TRBV18; D gene uncertain. The CDR3 has 13 amino acids. Germline-derived CDR1 and CDR2 are KGHSH and LQKENI. CDR3 DNA, as far as it was read: TGTGCCAGCTCACCAGGACTATCGGCAGAG. It codes for CASSPGLSAE. The full-length CDR3 reads as CASSPGLSAEAFF.

This clone was seen at least ten times. The read terminates 3 residues before the CDR3 end, so the remaining end is supplied by the germline J gene. V gene TRBV7-8 combines with J gene TRBJ1-6; 7 nucleotides match TRBD1. CDR3 length equals 15 residues. After removal of 1 base from V and 10 bases from J, the junction contained 7 bases not matched to a gene. CDR1 and CDR2 (germline): SGHVS, FQNEAQ. CDR3 bases read: TGTGCCAGCAGCTTAGATAGGGGGCCCAACTCACCC. It is translated as CASSLDRGPNSP. The CDR3 in its entirety is CASSLDRGPNSPLHF. The variable domain in full, with the rest retrieved from reference TRBV7-8 and TRBJ1-6, is GAGVSQSPRYKVAKRGQDVALRCDPISGHVSLFWYQQALGQGPEFLTYFQNEAQLDKSGLPSDRFFAERPEGSVSTLKIQRTQQEDSAVYLCASSLDRGPNSPLHFGNGTRLTVT.

Sample share makes this clone medium-sized. The read ends 3 residues early relative to the CDR3; the germline J gene fills the gap. The rearrangement uses TRBV29-1 and TRBJ2-3; 7 bases fit TRBD1. Germline CDR1 is SQVTM and CDR2 is ANQGSEA. This CDR3 spans 15 amino acids. The V segment lost 6 bases and the J segment 3 bases; nucleotides outside the gene matches: 12. Incomplete CDR3 DNA: TGCAGCGTGGACCTCGACAGGGTTTTGACAGATACG. This gives the protein CSVDLDRVLTDT. The whole CDR3 is CSVDLDRVLTDTQYF.

This clone was counted ten times or more. The CDR3 end lies 3 residues beyond the end of the read and is filled in from the germline J gene. The chain combines TRBV12-3 or TRBV12-4 with TRBJ1-6; D is perhaps TRBD1 (5 bases). There are 14 residues in the CDR3. V was trimmed by 3 bases and J by 7 bases, leaving 10 bases between them. Partial CDR3 DNA: TGTGCCAGCAGTTTTCAGGGTCAAAATTCACCC. Amino acids: CASSFQGQNSP. In full, the CDR3 reads CASSFQGQNSPLHF.

This clone was seen more than once but under ten times. The read finishes 3 residues shy of the CDR3 end, and the germline J gene is used to complete it. V and J are TRBV7-9 and TRBJ2-2; 7 positions match TRBD1. Germline V gives CDR1 SEHNR, CDR2 FQNEAQ (reference sequence). The length of the CDR3 is 15 residues. CDR3 sequence: CASSFLTGDNSPLFF. Partial CDR3 DNA: TGTGCCAGCAGCTTTCTTACAGGGGATAATTCACCG.

CDR3 bases read: TGTGCCAGCAGCTCGACTGAATTGGGC. Its translation: CASSSTELG. The CDR3 in full is CASSSTELGYTF. The J gene is TRBJ1-2, the V gene TRBV7-9; D remains ambiguous. The read falls 3 residues short of the CDR3 end, and the missing part is taken from the germline J gene. Germline V CDR1 and CDR2: SEHNR, FQNEAQ (reference sequence). The CDR3 has 12 amino acids.

This clone has just a few counts. The read ends 3 residues before the CDR3 terminus; that terminus is restored from the germline J gene. This sequence joins TRBV7-9 and TRBJ2-1; 8 bases match TRBD2. After removal of 0 bases from V and 8 bases from J, the junction contained 0 bases not matched to a gene. The CDR3 has 13 residues. CDR1 and CDR2 from the germline V gene are SEHNR and FQNEAQ (reference sequence). The DNA read from the CDR3 is TGTGCCAGCAGCTTAGCACTAGCGGATGAG. This gives the protein CASSLALADE. The whole CDR3 sequence is CASSLALADEQFF.

This clone was counted ten times or more. From the germline J gene comes the end of the CDR3, since the read stops 3 residues before it. The chain links TRBV30 to TRBJ1-1, with a possible D match to TRBD1 (6 bases). This CDR3 comprises 12 residues. Germline CDR1 GTSNPN, CDR2 SVGIG (reference sequence). CDR3: CAWNGQLSKAFF. The CDR3 DNA, read in part, is TGTGCCTGGAATGGACAGCTCTCTAAA.

At least ten counts were recorded for this clone. The read terminates 3 residues ahead of where the CDR3 ends, so the germline J gene completes it. The V and J genes are TRBV20-1 and TRBJ1-1; perhaps TRBD1 as D (6 bases). The CDR3 extends over 15 amino acids. Trimming cost V 4 bases and J 0 bases, with 15 bases left between them. Germline lookup yields CDR1 DFQATT and CDR2 SNEGSKA (reference sequence). The DNA read from the CDR3 is TGCAGTGCTACGATTCAACAGGGAATGAACACTGAA. Translating gives CSATIQQGMNTE. The whole CDR3 protein reads CSATIQQGMNTEAFF.

Many counts were recorded for this clone. The read finishes 3 residues shy of the CDR3 end, and the germline J gene is used to complete it. The gene calls are TRBV30 and TRBJ1-2; D might be TRBD1 (5 bases). The V gene lost 7 bases and the J gene lost 4 bases, with 19 bases spanning the gap. Germline CDR1 and CDR2: GTSNPN and SVGIG (reference sequence). CDR3 length: 14 amino acids. CDR3 DNA, as far as it was read: TGTGCCTTTAGCGGGGCCTCGAGGACCTATGGC. Amino acid sequence: CAFSGASRTYG. The full CDR3 is CAFSGASRTYGYTF.